The rows below give T cell receptor beta chains drawn from one sample of a study of long-term antiretroviral therapy in people with HIV. Clones were sequenced by immunoSEQ multiplex PCR, and TCRdb holds only the in-frame ones, with some missing. The sample shows some 27,000 clones, 85% to 90% of them seen only once. Sequences were derived from unsorted PBMCs, sampled less than 5 years after starting antiretroviral therapy. These receptor sequences come from a man in his forties or fifties with HIV. The CDR3 runs from the conserved cysteine through the conserved F or W. Fields, in order: J gene, D gene, V gene, clone size, CDR3 DNA, CDR3 protein. D genes are given only for firm matches. Size tells how often a clone was seen (once, few, many) or the class of an expanded clone, and some rows leave it out.

TRBJ1-3 | . | TRBV7-2 | . | TGTGCCAGCAGCTTAGTTGTCCAGGGCCACTCCTCTGGAAACACCATATATTTT | CASSLVVQGHSSGNTIYF
TRBJ2-1 | . | TRBV7-9 | . | TGTGCCAGCAGCTTAGCGATACGGTCCGAGCAGTTCTTC | CASSLAIRSEQFF
TRBJ2-2 | . | TRBV6-5 | once | TGTGCCAGCAGTTACTTTGCTTCCCACACCGGGGAGCTGTTTTTT | CASSYFASHTGELFF
TRBJ1-6 | . | TRBV19 | . | TGTGCCAGTAACCCGGGGCCACCCTTATCACCCCTCCACTTT | CASNPGPPLSPLHF
TRBJ2-2 | TRBD1 | TRBV19 | . | TGTGCCAGTAGTATAGATCCCGGGACAGGGCTCGTGAGCGGGGAGCTGTTTTTT | CASSIDPGTGLVSGELFF
TRBJ1-2 | . | TRBV4-2 | . | TGTGCCAGCACCATAGAGCCAGAACAGCTCGTTAGCTACACCTTC | CASTIEPEQLVSYTF
TRBJ2-1 | . | TRBV6-5 | . | TGTGCCAGCAGTTACTCAACGGGAGAGTACAATGAGCAGTTCTTC | CASSYSTGEYNEQFF
TRBJ2-1 | . | TRBV7-9 | . | TGTGCCAGCAGCTTAGGACAATCCAATGAGCAGTTCTTC | CASSLGQSNEQFF
TRBJ1-4 | . | TRBV19 | . | TGTGCCAGTAGTGAGGGGGGGCGCTTTGAAAAACTGTTTTTT | CASSEGGRFEKLFF
TRBJ1-3 | . | TRBV7-9 | . | TGTGCCAGCAGCCCCCGGACAGGAAACACCATATATTTT | CASSPRTGNTIYF
TRBJ2-7 | . | TRBV7-2 | . | TGTGCCAGCAGCTTAGCGGCCGCCTACGAGCAGTACTTC | CASSLAAAYEQYF
TRBJ2-7 | . | TRBV28 | few | TGTGCCAGCCTCTCGGATACATCCTACGAGCAGTACTTC | CASLSDTSYEQYF
TRBJ1-1 | . | TRBV29-1 | . | TGCAGCGTTGAAGGGTTCGGACGGAAGAACACTGAAGCTTTCTTT | CSVEGFGRKNTEAFF
TRBJ1-3 | . | TRBV20-1 | . | TGCAGTGCTGCGGTTCGGAACACCATATATTTT | CSAAVRNTIYF
TRBJ2-7 | . | TRBV28 | . | TGTGCCAGCACCGCCGGTTGGTCAGAGTCCTCCTACGAGCAGTACTTC | CASTAGWSESSYEQYF
TRBJ1-2 | TRBD1 | TRBV13 | . | TGTGCCAGCAGCCAACAACGGACAGGGGGTTTTTATGGCTACACCTTC | CASSQQRTGGFYGYTF
TRBJ2-7 | . | TRBV29-1 | . | TGCAGCGTTGAAGGTGGCGGGTTCTCCTACGAGCAGTACTTC | CSVEGGGFSYEQYF
TRBJ2-3 | . | TRBV5-1 | . | TGCGCCAGCAGCTCTCGACAGGAATCCACAGATACGCAGTATTTT | CASSSRQESTDTQYF
TRBJ1-1 | . | TRBV19 | . | TGTGCCAGTCTCCAATTAACCGGGGCTCCCACTGAAGCTTTCTTT | CASLQLTGAPTEAFF
TRBJ2-1 | TRBD1 | TRBV7-9 | . | TGTGCCAGCAGGCAAACAGGGGTGGACTCCTACAATGAGCAGTTCTTC | CASRQTGVDSYNEQFF
TRBJ2-7 | TRBD2 | TRBV5-1 | . | TGCGCCAGCAGCTCGGGACTAGCGGGAGGGCCTATAGCGTCCGAGCAGTACTTC | CASSSGLAGGPIASEQYF
TRBJ1-2 | . | TRBV6-1 | . | TGTGCCAGCAGTGTCGAGGGGTCCTATGGCTACACCTTC | CASSVEGSYGYTF
TRBJ2-7 | TRBD1 | TRBV11-2 | . | TGTGCCAGCAGCTCCATCCGGGACAGGGCGGTCGAGCAGTACTTC | CASSSIRDRAVEQYF
TRBJ2-7 | . | TRBV6-6 | . | TGTGCCAGCAGTTACCCAAATTTGGACGCCTCCTACGAGCAGTACTTC | CASSYPNLDASYEQYF
TRBJ2-5 | TRBD2 | TRBV7-9 | . | TGTGCCAGCACCACCGGGGGGCTAGCGGGAGCAATGGAGACCCAGTACTTC | CASTTGGLAGAMETQYF
TRBJ2-6 | TRBD1 | TRBV5-4 | . | TGTGCCAGCAGCGGGGGACAGGAGGCCTTAGCCGGGGCCAACGTCCTGACTTTC | CASSGGQEALAGANVLTF